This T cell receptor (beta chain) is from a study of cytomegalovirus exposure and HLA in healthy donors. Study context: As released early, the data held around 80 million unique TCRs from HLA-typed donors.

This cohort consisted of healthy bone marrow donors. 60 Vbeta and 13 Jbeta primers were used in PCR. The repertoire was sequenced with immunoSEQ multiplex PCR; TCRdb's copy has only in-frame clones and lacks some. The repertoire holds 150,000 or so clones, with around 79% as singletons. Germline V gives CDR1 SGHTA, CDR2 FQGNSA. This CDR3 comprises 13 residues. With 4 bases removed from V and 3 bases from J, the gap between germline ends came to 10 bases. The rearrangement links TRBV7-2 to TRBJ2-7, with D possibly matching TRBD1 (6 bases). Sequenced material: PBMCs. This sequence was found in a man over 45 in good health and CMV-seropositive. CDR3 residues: CASSSQQGYEQYF. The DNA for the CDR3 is TGTGCCAGCAGCTCGCAACAGGGCTACGAGCAGTACTTC.